The clone carrying this T cell receptor beta chain has at least ten counts. Its antigen is unidentified. The source of the sample is a study of T-cell reconstitution after alpha-beta-depleted transplantation in children. Whole-study results and caveats: Reports say that about two months after transplant, the alpha-beta T cells came out of several hundred graft clones that had expanded. Surviving recipient T cells and intrathymic progenitors accounted for some patients' high TCRbeta diversity at day 60. One year after transplant, T-cell counts and diversity came mostly from newly produced T cells.

The CDR3 runs 16 residues. The V and J ends lost 1 base and 4 bases respectively, with 14 bases between them. Unique molecular identifiers were built into the TCRbeta library. TCRdb redid the calling of the PCR reads with MiXCR, one entry per CDR3 protein. This sample carries under 300,000 distinct CDR3 sequences, 9.5% to 13% of them seen once, and the ten largest clones take around a quarter. This TCR came from a male patient aged 2-10 years who had a stem cell transplant for chronic granulomatous disease, so the T cells may come from the graft donor. This specimen consisted of peripheral blood, obtained 180 days after TCRalphabeta/CD19-depleted stem cell transplant. V gene TRBV12-3 or TRBV12-4 combines with J gene TRBJ1-3; a possible D gene is TRBD1 (6 bases). CDR3 sequence (DNA): TGTGCCAGCAGTTTAGGGGGGCGGGTCAGAGGAAACACCATATATTTT. Protein sequence: CASSLGGRVRGNTIYF.